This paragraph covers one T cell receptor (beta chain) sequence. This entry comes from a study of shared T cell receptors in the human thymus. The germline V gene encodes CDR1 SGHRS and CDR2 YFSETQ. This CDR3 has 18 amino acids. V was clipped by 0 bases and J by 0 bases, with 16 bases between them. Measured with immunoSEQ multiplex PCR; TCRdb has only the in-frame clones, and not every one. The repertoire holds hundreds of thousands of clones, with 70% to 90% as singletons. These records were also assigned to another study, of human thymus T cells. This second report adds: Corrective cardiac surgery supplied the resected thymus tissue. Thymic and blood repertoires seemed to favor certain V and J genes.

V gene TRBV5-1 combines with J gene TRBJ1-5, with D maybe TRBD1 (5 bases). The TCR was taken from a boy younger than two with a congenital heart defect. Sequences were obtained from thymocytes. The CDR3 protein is CASSLDRPTGDSNQPQHF. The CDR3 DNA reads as TGCGCCAGCAGCTTGGACAGGCCGACGGGTGATAGCAATCAGCCCCAGCATTTT.